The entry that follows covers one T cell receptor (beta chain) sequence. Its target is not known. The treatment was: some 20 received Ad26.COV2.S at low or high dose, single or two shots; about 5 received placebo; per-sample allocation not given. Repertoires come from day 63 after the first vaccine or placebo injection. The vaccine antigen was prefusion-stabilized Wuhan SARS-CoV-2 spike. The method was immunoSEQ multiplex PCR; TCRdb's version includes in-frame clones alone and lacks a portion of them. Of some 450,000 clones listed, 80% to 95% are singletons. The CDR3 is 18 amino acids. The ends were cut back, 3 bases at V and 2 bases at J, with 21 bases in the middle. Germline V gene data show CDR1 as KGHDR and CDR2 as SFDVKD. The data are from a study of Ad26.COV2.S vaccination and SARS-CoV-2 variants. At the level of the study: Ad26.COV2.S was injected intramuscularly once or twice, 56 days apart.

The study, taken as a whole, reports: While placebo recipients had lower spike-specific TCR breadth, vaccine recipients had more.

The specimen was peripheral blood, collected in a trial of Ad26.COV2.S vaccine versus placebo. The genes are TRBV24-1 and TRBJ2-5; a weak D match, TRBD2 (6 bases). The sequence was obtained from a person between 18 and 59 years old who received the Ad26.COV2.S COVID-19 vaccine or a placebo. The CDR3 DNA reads TGTGCCACCAGTGATAGGACTGGGAATCGGGGGATACAAGAGACCCAGTACTTC. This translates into CATSDRTGNRGIQETQYF.